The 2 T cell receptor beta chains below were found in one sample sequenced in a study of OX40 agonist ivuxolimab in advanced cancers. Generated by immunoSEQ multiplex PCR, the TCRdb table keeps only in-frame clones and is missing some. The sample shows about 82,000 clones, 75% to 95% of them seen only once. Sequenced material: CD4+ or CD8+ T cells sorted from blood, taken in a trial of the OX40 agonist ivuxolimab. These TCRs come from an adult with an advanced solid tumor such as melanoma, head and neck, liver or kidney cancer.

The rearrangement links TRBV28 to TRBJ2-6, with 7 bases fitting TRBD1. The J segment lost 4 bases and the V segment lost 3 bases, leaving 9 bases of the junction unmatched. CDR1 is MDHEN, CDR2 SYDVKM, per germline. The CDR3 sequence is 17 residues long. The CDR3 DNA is TGTGCCAGCAGTTTCCGACAGGGTCTAAGAGGGGCCAACGTCCTGACTTTC. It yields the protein CASSFRQGLRGANVLTF.

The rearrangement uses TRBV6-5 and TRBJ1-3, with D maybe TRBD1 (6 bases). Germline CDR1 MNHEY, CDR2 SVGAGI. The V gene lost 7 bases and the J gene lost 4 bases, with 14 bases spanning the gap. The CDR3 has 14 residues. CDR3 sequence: CASKEGGAGNTIYF. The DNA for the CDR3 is TGTGCCAGCAAAGAGGGGGGGGCCGGAAACACCATATATTTT.